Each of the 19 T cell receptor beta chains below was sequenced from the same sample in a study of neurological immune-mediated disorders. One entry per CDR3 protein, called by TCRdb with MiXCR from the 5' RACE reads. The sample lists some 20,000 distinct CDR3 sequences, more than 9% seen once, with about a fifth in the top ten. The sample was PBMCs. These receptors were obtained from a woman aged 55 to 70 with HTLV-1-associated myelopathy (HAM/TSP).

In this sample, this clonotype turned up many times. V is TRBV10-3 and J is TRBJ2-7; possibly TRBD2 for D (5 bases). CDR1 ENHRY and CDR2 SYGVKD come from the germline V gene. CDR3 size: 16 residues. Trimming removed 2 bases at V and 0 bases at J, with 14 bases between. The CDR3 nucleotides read TGTGCCATCAGTGAGGGCTTTCGGGGTATCTCCTACGAGCAGTACTTC. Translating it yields CAISEGFRGISYEQYF.

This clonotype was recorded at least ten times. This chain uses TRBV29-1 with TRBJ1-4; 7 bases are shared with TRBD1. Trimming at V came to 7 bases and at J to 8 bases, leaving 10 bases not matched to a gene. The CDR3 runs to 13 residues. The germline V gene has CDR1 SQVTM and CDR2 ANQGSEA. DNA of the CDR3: TGCAGCGCTTCAGGGGGGTTTGGCGAAAAACTGTTTTTT. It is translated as CSASGGFGEKLFF.

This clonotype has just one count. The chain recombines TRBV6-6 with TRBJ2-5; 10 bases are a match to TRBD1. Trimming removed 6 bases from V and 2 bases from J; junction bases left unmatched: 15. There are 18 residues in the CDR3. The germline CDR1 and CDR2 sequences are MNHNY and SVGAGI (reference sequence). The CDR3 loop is CASSNNLPGQGKQETQYF. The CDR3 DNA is TGTGCCAGCAGCAACAATCTACCGGGACAGGGGAAACAAGAGACCCAGTACTTC.

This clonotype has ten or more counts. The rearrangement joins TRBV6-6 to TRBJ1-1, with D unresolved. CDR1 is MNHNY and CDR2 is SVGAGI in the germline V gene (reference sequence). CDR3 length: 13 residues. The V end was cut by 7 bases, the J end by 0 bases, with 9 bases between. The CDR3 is CASTGYMNTEAFF. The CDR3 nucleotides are TGTGCCAGCACGGGCTACATGAACACTGAAGCTTTCTTT.

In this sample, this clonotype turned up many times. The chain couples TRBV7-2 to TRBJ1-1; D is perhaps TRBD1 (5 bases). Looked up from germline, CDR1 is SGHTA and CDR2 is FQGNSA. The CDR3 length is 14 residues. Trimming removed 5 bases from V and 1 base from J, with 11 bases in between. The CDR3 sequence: CASSVQGANTEAFF. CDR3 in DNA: TGTGCCAGCAGCGTACAAGGGGCGAACACTGAAGCTTTCTTT. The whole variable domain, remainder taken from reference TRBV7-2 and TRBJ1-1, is GAGVSQSPSNKVTEKGKDVELRCDPISGHTALYWYRQSLGQGLEFLIYFQGNSAPDKSGLPSDRFSAERTGGSVSTLTIQRTQQEDSAVYLCASSVQGANTEAFFGQGTRLTVV.

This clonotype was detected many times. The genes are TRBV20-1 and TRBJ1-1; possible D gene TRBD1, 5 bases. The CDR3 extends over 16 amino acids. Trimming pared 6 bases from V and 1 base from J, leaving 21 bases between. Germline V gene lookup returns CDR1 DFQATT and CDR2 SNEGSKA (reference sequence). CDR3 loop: CSANGAWTSPNTEAFF. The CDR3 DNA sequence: TGCAGTGCCAACGGCGCTTGGACATCGCCGAACACTGAAGCTTTCTTT.

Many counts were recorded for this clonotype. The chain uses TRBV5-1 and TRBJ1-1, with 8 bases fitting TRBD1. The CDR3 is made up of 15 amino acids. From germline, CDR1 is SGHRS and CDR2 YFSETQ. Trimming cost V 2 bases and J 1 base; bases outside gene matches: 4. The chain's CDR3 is CASSLQGGKNTEAFF. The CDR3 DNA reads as TGCGCCAGCAGCTTACAGGGGGGGAAGAACACTGAAGCTTTCTTT.

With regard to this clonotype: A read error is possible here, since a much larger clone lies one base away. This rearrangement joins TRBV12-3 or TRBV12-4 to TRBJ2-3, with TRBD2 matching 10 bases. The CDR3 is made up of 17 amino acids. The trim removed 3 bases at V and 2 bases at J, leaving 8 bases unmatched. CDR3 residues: CASSFWLAGAVTDTQYF. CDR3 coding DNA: TGTGCCAGCAGTTTCTGGCTAGCGGGGGCCGTCACAGATACGCAGTATTTT.

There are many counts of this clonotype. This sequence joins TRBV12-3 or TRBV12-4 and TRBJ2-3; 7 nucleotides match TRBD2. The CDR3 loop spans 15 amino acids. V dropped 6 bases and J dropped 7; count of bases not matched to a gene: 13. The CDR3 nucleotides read TGTGCCAGCAGGGGGGGGGGACTCCCTCATAATACGCAGTATTTT. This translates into CASRGGGLPHNTQYF.

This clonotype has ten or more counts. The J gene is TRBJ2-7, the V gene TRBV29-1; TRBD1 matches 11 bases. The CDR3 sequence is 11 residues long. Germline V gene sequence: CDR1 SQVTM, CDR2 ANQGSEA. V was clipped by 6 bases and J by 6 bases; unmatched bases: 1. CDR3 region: CSVGTGGEQYF. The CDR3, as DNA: TGCAGCGTGGGGACAGGGGGCGAGCAGTACTTC.

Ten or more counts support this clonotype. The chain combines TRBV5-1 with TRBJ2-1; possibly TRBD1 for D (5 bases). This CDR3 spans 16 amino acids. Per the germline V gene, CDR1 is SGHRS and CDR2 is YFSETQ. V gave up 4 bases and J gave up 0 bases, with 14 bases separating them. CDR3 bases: TGCGCCAGCAGCATGACAGCTCCGAGCTCCTACAATGAGCAGTTCTTC. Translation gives CASSMTAPSSYNEQFF. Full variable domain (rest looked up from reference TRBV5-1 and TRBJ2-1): KAGVTQTPRYLIKTRGQQVTLSCSPISGHRSVSWYQQTPGQGLQFLFEYFSETQRNKGNFPGRFSGRQFSNSRSEMNVSTLELGDSALYLCASSMTAPSSYNEQFFGPGTRLTVL.

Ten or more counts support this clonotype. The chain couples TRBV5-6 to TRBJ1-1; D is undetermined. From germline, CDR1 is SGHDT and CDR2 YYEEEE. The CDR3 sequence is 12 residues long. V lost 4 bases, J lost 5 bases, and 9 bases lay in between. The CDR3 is CASSRSRTEAFF. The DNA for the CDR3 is TGTGCCAGCAGCAGGTCGAGGACTGAAGCTTTCTTT.

The CDR3, as DNA: TGTGCCAGCAGCGCCCTACTAGCGGGTTCCACAGATACGCAGTATTTT. Its translation: CASSALLAGSTDTQYF. The chain couples TRBV7-2 to TRBJ2-3; 9 bases map to TRBD2. V shed 5 bases and J 2 bases; nucleotides not matched to a gene: 8. This CDR3 has 16 residues. From germline, CDR1 is SGHTA and CDR2 FQGNSA.

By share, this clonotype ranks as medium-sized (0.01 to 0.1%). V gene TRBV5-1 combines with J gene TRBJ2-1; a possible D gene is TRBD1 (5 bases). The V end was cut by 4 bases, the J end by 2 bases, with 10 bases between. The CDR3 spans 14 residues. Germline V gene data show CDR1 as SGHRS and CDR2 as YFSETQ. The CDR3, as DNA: TGCGCCAGCAGCGTCAGGGATACCTACAATGAGCAGTTCTTC. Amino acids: CASSVRDTYNEQFF.

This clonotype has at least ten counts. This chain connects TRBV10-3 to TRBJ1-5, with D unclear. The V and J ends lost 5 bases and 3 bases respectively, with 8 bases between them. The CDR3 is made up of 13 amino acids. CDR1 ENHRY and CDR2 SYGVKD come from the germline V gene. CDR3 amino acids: CAISLNDNQPQHF. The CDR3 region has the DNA TGTGCCATCAGTCTGAATGACAATCAGCCCCAGCATTTT.

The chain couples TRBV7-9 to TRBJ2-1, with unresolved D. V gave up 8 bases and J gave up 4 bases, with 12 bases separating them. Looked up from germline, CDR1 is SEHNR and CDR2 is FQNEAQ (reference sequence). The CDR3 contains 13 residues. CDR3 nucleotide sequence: TGTGCCAGCGACCGGAACCCATACAATGAGCAGTTCTTC. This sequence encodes CASDRNPYNEQFF.

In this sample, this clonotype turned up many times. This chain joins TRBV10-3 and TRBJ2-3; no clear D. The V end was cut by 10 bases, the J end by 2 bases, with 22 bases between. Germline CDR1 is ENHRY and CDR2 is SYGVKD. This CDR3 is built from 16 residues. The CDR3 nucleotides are TGTGCCACCAAAGAAATGCCTTCCCTTATCACAGATACGCAGTATTTT. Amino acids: CATKEMPSLITDTQYF.

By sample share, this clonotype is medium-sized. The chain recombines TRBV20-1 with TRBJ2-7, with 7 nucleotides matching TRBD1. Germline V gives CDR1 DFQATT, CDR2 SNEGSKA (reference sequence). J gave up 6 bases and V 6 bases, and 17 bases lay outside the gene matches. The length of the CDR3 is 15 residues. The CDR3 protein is CSATIPGQKDLEQYF. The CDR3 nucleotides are TGCAGTGCCACAATACCGGGACAGAAGGACCTCGAGCAGTACTTC.

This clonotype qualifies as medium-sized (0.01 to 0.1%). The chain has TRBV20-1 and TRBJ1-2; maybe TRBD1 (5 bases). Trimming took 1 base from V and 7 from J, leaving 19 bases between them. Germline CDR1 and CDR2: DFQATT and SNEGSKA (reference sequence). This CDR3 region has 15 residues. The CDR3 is CSARAPGAHNGGYTF. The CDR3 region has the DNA TGCAGTGCTAGAGCACCCGGGGCCCATAACGGTGGCTACACCTTC.